This is a list of T cell receptor beta chains from one sample in a study of cytomegalovirus exposure and HLA in healthy donors. TCRdb's table, derived via immunoSEQ multiplex PCR, lists solely in-frame clones and lacks some. The data show 230,000 or so clones, 88% seen once. The material sequenced was PBMCs. These receptors originate from a woman aged 18-29 years in good health and CMV-seronegative. The CDR3 runs from the conserved cysteine through the conserved F or W. A D gene is named only where the DNA matches it firmly. Not all rows give a size; the values are once, few, many and, for expanded clones, a class.

V gene	J gene	clone size	D gene	CDR3 protein	CDR3 DNA
TRBV15	TRBJ1-1	NA	NA	CATSMGRKKNTEAFF	TGTGCCACCAGCATGGGGCGTAAAAAGAACACTGAAGCTTTCTTT
TRBV29-1	TRBJ1-2	NA	NA	CSVETDSYGYTF	TGCAGCGTTGAAACGGACAGCTATGGCTACACCTTC
TRBV4-2	TRBJ2-1	once	TRBD1	CASSPTSVRTGPYNEQFF	TGTGCCAGCAGCCCGACGTCGGTTAGGACAGGGCCCTACAATGAGCAGTTCTTC
TRBV10-2	TRBJ2-7	NA	TRBD1	CASLLRRTGATSYEQYF	TGCGCCAGCCTTTTAAGACGGACAGGGGCCACCTCCTACGAGCAGTACTTC
TRBV11-2	TRBJ2-7	NA	TRBD2	CASRSGTSGEYEQYF	TGTGCCAGCAGATCGGGGACTAGCGGAGAGTACGAGCAGTACTTC
TRBV5-4	TRBJ2-7	once	TRBD2	CASSLAGGHEQYF	TGTGCCAGCAGCCTCGCGGGGGGGCACGAGCAGTACTTC
TRBV6-4	TRBJ2-1	once	TRBD1	CASSEGTGGNEQFF	TGTGCCAGCAGTGAGGGGACAGGGGGCAATGAGCAGTTCTTC
TRBV19	TRBJ1-5	once	TRBD1	CASSPGQLSNQPQHF	TGTGCCAGTAGTCCGGGACAGCTAAGCAATCAGCCCCAGCATTTT
TRBV19	TRBJ1-3	NA	NA	CASSERFGNTIYF	TGTGCCAGCTCGGAGAGATTCGGGAACACCATATATTTT
TRBV28	TRBJ2-7	once	TRBD1	CASRDIGTGGLVQYF	TGTGCCAGCAGGGACATCGGGACAGGGGGCTTGGTGCAGTACTTC
TRBV5-4	TRBJ2-7	NA	TRBD1	CASSGPGQGLNEQYF	TGTGCCAGCAGCGGGCCGGGACAGGGTCTTAACGAGCAGTACTTC
TRBV12-5	TRBJ1-2	NA	NA	CASGSPSDGYTF	TGTGCTAGTGGTTCTCCCTCAGATGGCTACACCTTC
TRBV2	TRBJ2-5	NA	TRBD2	CASSQTSGLLVAQYF	TGTGCCAGCAGTCAGACTAGCGGGCTCCTTGTGGCCCAGTACTTC
TRBV6-5	TRBJ2-3	once	NA	CASSPRLVGTDTQYF	TGTGCCAGCAGTCCGAGACTAGTTGGCACAGATACGCAGTATTTT
TRBV30	TRBJ2-5	NA	NA	CAWTPLSPQETQYF	TGTGCCTGGACTCCTCTTAGCCCACAAGAGACCCAGTACTTC
TRBV25-1	TRBJ1-4	NA	TRBD1	CASRGQGHEKLFF	TGTGCCAGCAGAGGACAGGGTCATGAAAAACTGTTTTTT
TRBV29-1	TRBJ1-5	few	TRBD1	CSAMGQGNQPQHF	TGCAGCGCTATGGGACAGGGTAACCAGCCCCAGCATTTT
TRBV27	TRBJ1-2	NA	TRBD1	CASSSPTGGYYGYTF	TGTGCCAGCAGTTCGCCGACAGGGGGCTACTATGGCTACACCTTC
TRBV5-1	TRBJ2-5	NA	NA	CASSSGELGETQYF	TGCGCCAGCAGCTCGGGGGAGCTCGGGGAGACCCAGTACTTC
TRBV5-1	TRBJ2-5	NA	TRBD2	CASSLGSIASGSRETQYF	TGCGCCAGCAGCTTGGGGTCTATCGCTAGCGGGAGTCGAGAGACCCAGTACTTC
TRBV5-1	TRBJ2-1	once	TRBD2	CASSLAAGGPGEQFF	TGCGCCAGCAGCTTGGCAGCGGGAGGGCCGGGCGAGCAGTTCTTC
TRBV28	TRBJ2-1	NA	TRBD2	CASLAGESSYNEQFF	TGTGCCAGCCTAGCGGGGGAGAGCTCCTACAATGAGCAGTTCTTC
TRBV5-6	TRBJ2-3	NA	NA	CASSLSVGVGDTQYF	TGTGCCAGCAGCTTATCTGTGGGAGTGGGGGATACGCAGTATTTT
TRBV4-1	TRBJ2-7	NA	NA	CASSQYFSYYEQYF	TGCGCCAGCAGCCAGTATTTCAGTTACTACGAGCAGTACTTC
TRBV28	TRBJ1-4	many	NA	CASSLPGAYEKLFF	TGTGCCAGCAGTTTACCAGGGGCTTATGAAAAACTGTTTTTT
TRBV2	TRBJ2-1	NA	NA	CASGSGNEQFF	TGTGCCAGCGGGTCGGGGAATGAGCAGTTCTTC
TRBV7-9	TRBJ2-7	once	TRBD2	CASSAGLAGHEQYF	TGTGCCAGCAGTGCGGGACTAGCGGGCCACGAGCAGTACTTC
TRBV25-1	TRBJ2-7	NA	NA	CASSPARPPYEQYF	TGTGCCAGCAGTCCGGCCAGGCCCCCCTACGAGCAGTACTTC
TRBV11-2	TRBJ1-3	NA	TRBD1	CASSFLGQGAIGNTIYF	TGTGCCAGCAGCTTTCTTGGACAGGGGGCAATTGGAAACACCATATATTTT
TRBV18	TRBJ1-1	NA	NA	CASSPSVNTEAFF	TGTGCCAGCTCACCCAGTGTAAACACTGAAGCTTTCTTT
TRBV6-1	TRBJ2-5	NA	TRBD1	CASSQPGQVETQYF	TGTGCCAGCAGTCAACCCGGACAGGTCGAGACCCAGTACTTC
TRBV10-3	TRBJ1-1	NA	NA	CAISDSGEAFF	TGTGCCATCAGTGACTCGGGTGAAGCTTTCTTT
TRBV9	TRBJ1-1	NA	NA	CASSEGPNTEAFF	TGTGCCAGCAGCGAGGGGCCGAACACTGAAGCTTTCTTT
TRBV28	TRBJ1-2	NA	NA	CASSSPTGVVDGYTF	TGTGCCAGCAGTTCACCCACAGGAGTAGTCGATGGCTACACCTTC
TRBV25-1	TRBJ2-3	NA	TRBD2	CASSDGEGLGTDTQYF	TGTGCCAGCAGTGATGGGGAGGGCCTGGGCACAGATACGCAGTATTTT
TRBV29-1	TRBJ1-1	NA	NA	CSVPKTGLDTEAFF	TGCAGCGTTCCTAAGACAGGATTGGACACTGAAGCTTTCTTT